Below, 20 T cell receptor beta chains from the same sample are listed, as sequenced in a study of T cells after yellow fever vaccination. TCRdb passed the 5' RACE reads through MiXCR, listing each CDR3 protein once. The data show 110,000 or so distinct CDR3 sequences, 6.5% to 9% seen once. This specimen was CD4+ T cells sorted from PBMCs, taken around 45 days after the first yellow fever vaccination. The receptor set was obtained from a man aged 18 to 29 who received the YFV17D yellow fever vaccine.

The sample holds many counts of this clonotype. The chain uses TRBV20-1 and TRBJ2-7; perhaps TRBD2 as D (7 bases). V was shortened by 0 bases and J by 5 bases, with 17 bases between the two germline ends. CDR1 and CDR2 (germline): DFQATT, SNEGSKA (reference sequence). The CDR3 has 15 residues. Here the CDR3 DNA reads TGCAGTGCTAGAGATCCCCGGGGGGCCGTGGACGAGCAGTACGTC. This translates into CSARDPRGAVDEQYV.

This clonotype appeared many times. V is TRBV7-3 and J is TRBJ2-5; D is undetermined. The CDR3 is made up of 13 amino acids. V was clipped by 2 bases and J by 4 bases, with 8 bases between them. The germline CDR1 and CDR2 sequences are SGHTA and FQGTGA. This CDR3 reads CASSLGTAETQYF. The CDR3, as DNA: TGTGCCAGCAGCTTAGGAACGGCAGAGACCCAGTACTTC.

This clonotype appeared many times. The rearrangement links TRBV7-2 to TRBJ1-2, with TRBD1 matching over 10 bases. The germline V gene has CDR1 SGHTA and CDR2 FQGNSA. V gave up 3 bases and J gave up 8 bases; unmatched junction bases: 12. This CDR3 is built from 16 residues. The CDR3 sequence is CASSFTYQGQGNGYTF. The CDR3 nucleotides are TGTGCCAGCAGCTTCACTTACCAGGGACAGGGGAACGGCTACACCTTC.

This clonotype has at least ten counts. The chain carries TRBV3-1 and TRBJ1-3; D is perhaps TRBD1 (5 bases). The V end was cut by 3 bases, the J end by 0 bases, with 9 bases between. Germline V gene lookup returns CDR1 LGHDT and CDR2 YNNKEL (reference sequence). This CDR3 region has 15 residues. The CDR3 nucleotides read TGTGCCAGCAGCCACCTCGGGGGCTCTGGAAACACCATATATTTT. It specifies CASSHLGGSGNTIYF. Variable domain in full (rest from reference TRBV3-1 and TRBJ1-3): DTAVSQTPKYLVTQMGNDKSIKCEQNLGHDTMYWYKQDSKKFLKIMFSYNNKELIINETVPNRFSPKSPDKAHLNLHINSLELGDSAVYFCASSHLGGSGNTIYFGEGSWLTVV.

This clonotype has a count of ten or more. The rearrangement joins TRBV12-3 or TRBV12-4 to TRBJ1-5, with TRBD1 as a possible D gene (6 bases). The CDR3 has 13 amino acids. Deletions cut 6 bases from V and 4 bases from J, with 10 bases between. The CDR3 coding sequence is TGTGCCAGCAGAGACACAGGGAATCAGCCCCAGCATTTT. Its protein product is CASRDTGNQPQHF.

The chain has TRBV5-4 and TRBJ2-2, with D perhaps being TRBD1 or TRBD2 (5 bases each). V was pared by 3 bases and J by 7 bases, with 22 bases between. Per the germline V gene, CDR1 is SGHNT and CDR2 is YYREEE (reference sequence). The CDR3 has 17 amino acids. CDR3 protein: CASSWEMQGVGIGELFF. CDR3 DNA sequence: TGTGCCAGCAGCTGGGAAATGCAGGGTGTCGGGATCGGGGAGCTGTTTTTT.

This clonotype was picked up many times. The chain couples TRBV20-1 to TRBJ2-5, with TRBD1 identical over 8 bases. The V gene's germline CDR1 is DFQATT and CDR2 SNEGSKA (reference sequence). The V gene end was trimmed by 2 bases and the J gene end by 5 bases; junction bases not matched to a gene: 1. The CDR3 totals 12 residues. This CDR3 reads CSARQGAETQYF. In DNA, the CDR3 is TGCAGTGCTAGACAGGGGGCGGAGACCCAGTACTTC.

Ten or more counts support this clonotype. The V call is TRBV3-1, the J call TRBJ2-1; TRBD2 is a possible D gene (5 bases). The CDR3 length is 14 residues. V lost 1 base and J lost 6, with 10 bases in between. Looked up from germline, CDR1 is LGHDT and CDR2 is YNNKEL (reference sequence). CDR3 in amino acids: CASSQGLEGNEQFF. CDR3 nucleotide sequence: TGTGCCAGCAGCCAAGGGCTAGAGGGCAATGAGCAGTTCTTC.

This clonotype was recorded at least ten times. The chain couples TRBV7-9 to TRBJ2-3, with D unresolved. V lost 2 bases and J lost 0, with 12 bases in between. This CDR3 comprises 16 residues. CDR1 is SEHNR, CDR2 FQNEAQ, per germline (reference sequence). The CDR3 sequence: CASSLFSVTSTDTQYF. The DNA of the CDR3 is TGTGCCAGCAGCTTATTCAGCGTGACTAGCACAGATACGCAGTATTTT.

This clonotype was counted at least ten times. The chain uses TRBV29-1 and TRBJ1-1, with a possible D match to TRBD1 (6 bases). V was trimmed by 7 bases and J by 0 bases, leaving 12 bases between them. Germline CDR1 SQVTM, CDR2 ANQGSEA. The CDR3 length is 13 residues. The CDR3: CSGSTGLNTEAFF. The CDR3 nucleotides read TGCAGCGGTTCTACAGGGTTGAACACTGAAGCTTTCTTT.

This clonotype was detected ten times or more. The chain joins TRBV5-1 to TRBJ2-3; 8 nucleotides align to TRBD2. This CDR3 contains 21 residues. With 1 base clipped from V and 1 base from J, the junction kept 20 bases outside the gene matches. Germline V CDR1 and CDR2: SGHRS, YFSETQ. The CDR3 loop is CASSLRSAGGYLPRGTDTQYF. CDR3 coding DNA: TGCGCCAGCAGCTTGCGGTCGGCGGGGGGATACCTTCCGAGGGGCACAGATACGCAGTATTTT.

On this clonotype: This may come from a read error, since a much larger clone is one base off. The V and J genes are TRBV7-2 and TRBJ2-7; D not certain. The ends were cut back, 5 bases at V and 3 bases at J, with 8 bases in the middle. Germline loops: CDR1 SGHTA, CDR2 FQGNSA. CDR3 length equals 12 residues. CDR3 coding DNA: TGTGCCAGCAGCCGTTACTGCTACGAGCAGTACTTC. This codes for CASSRYCYEQYF.

In nucleotides, the CDR3 is TGCAGTGCTAGTGGTCCCGATGTGGGCACTGAAAAACTGTTTTTT. Protein: CSASGPDVGTEKLFF. The J gene is TRBJ1-4, the V gene TRBV20-1, with D uncertain. Trimming took 3 bases from V and 7 from J, leaving 18 bases between them. This CDR3 region has 15 residues. CDR1 is DFQATT and CDR2 is SNEGSKA in the germline V gene (reference sequence).

Details on this clonotype: Given a much more abundant clone one base away, this may be a read error. The chain is built from TRBV7-8 and TRBJ2-7; a weak D match, TRBD2 (6 bases). Germline V lookup: CDR1 SGHVS, CDR2 FQNEAQ. The CDR3 spans 14 residues. V was shortened by 5 bases and J by 4 bases, with 15 bases between the two germline ends. DNA of the CDR3: TGTGCCAGCAGCCCCGGTCGGGGAGGTTACGAGCAGTACTTC. It yields the protein CASSPGRGGYEQYF. Full variable domain (missing parts from reference TRBV7-8 and TRBJ2-7): GAGVSQSPRYKVAKRGQDVALRCDPISGHVSLFWYQQALGQGPEFLTYFQNEAQLDKSGLPSDRFFAERPEGSVSTLKIQRTQQEDSAVYLCASSPGRGGYEQYFGPGTRLTVT.

This clonotype was seen ten or more times. The CDR3: CSAYGSVNQPQHF. The CDR3 DNA sequence: TGCAGTGCTTACGGCTCGGTGAATCAGCCCCAGCATTTT. The V and J genes are TRBV20-1 and TRBJ1-5; D is unclear. The CDR3 length is 13 residues. Trimming left V 5 bases short and J 4 bases short, with 12 bases between. The V gene's germline CDR1 is DFQATT and CDR2 SNEGSKA (reference sequence).

This clonotype was seen at least ten times. The chain uses TRBV24-1 and TRBJ2-1, with unresolved D. Germline assignment: CDR1 KGHDR and CDR2 SFDVKD. Trimming removed 9 bases from V and 0 bases from J, with 11 bases in between. The CDR3 runs 14 residues. The CDR3 sequence: CATSSSVSYNEQFF. CDR3 nucleotides: TGTGCCACCTCAAGCAGCGTCTCCTACAATGAGCAGTTCTTC.

This clonotype was seen repeatedly, ten times or more. The chain is built from TRBV7-6 and TRBJ1-6; D not resolved. This CDR3 contains 13 residues. Germline V gives CDR1 SGHVS, CDR2 FNYEAQ. The V gene lost 5 bases and the J gene lost 10 bases, with 12 bases spanning the gap. As DNA, the CDR3 is TGTGCCAGCAGCCACAGAGGAAAGTCACCCCTCCACTTT. Translation gives CASSHRGKSPLHF.

This clonotype was detected many times. The V and J genes are TRBV12-3 or TRBV12-4 and TRBJ2-7; D is ambiguous. Trimming removed 3 bases from V and 3 bases from J, with 12 bases in between. This CDR3 region has 14 residues. CDR3 residues: CASSFRPLDYEQYF. In nucleotides, the CDR3 is TGTGCCAGCAGTTTCAGGCCCTTGGACTACGAGCAGTACTTC.

This clonotype was picked up many times. This sequence joins TRBV20-1 and TRBJ1-1; TRBD1 matches at 7 bases. CDR3 length: 13 residues. V was clipped by 6 bases and J by 4 bases; unmatched bases: 8. Germline values: CDR1 DFQATT, CDR2 SNEGSKA (reference sequence). Here the CDR3 DNA reads TGCAGTGCCACCGGAGGGGGCTTCACTGAAGCTTTCTTT. It yields the protein CSATGGGFTEAFF.

Concerning this clonotype itself: A much more abundant neighbour one base away suggests this may be a read error. This sequence joins TRBV18 and TRBJ2-3; perhaps TRBD1 as D (5 bases). The germline CDR1 and CDR2 sequences are KGHSH and LQKENI. There are 14 residues in the CDR3. V lost 6 bases and J 4 bases, leaving 14 bases between the germline ends. CDR3 nucleotide sequence: TGTGCCAGCTCTCAGTCGATAGGGGCAGATACGCAGTATTTT. Amino acids: CASSQSIGADTQYF.